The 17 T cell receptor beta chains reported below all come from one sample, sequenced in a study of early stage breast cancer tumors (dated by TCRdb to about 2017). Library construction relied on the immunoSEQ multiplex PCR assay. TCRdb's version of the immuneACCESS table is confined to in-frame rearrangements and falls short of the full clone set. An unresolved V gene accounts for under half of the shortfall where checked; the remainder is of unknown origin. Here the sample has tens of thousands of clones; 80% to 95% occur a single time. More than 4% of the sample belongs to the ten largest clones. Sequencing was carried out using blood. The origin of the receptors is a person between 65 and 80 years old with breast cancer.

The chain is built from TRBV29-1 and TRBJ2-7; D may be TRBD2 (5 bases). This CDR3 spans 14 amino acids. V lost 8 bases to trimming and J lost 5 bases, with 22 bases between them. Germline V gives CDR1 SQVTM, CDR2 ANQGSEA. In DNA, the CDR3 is TGCAGCCTCTTTTTCCAGGTCAAGAGGGACGAGCAGTACTTC. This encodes CSLFFQVKRDEQYF.

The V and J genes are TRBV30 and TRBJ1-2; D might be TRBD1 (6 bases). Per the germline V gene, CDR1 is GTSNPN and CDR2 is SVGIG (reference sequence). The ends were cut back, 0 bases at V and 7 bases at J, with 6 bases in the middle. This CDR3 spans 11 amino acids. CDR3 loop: CAWSVGGGYTF. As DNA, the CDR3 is TGTGCCTGGAGTGTAGGGGGTGGCTACACCTTC.

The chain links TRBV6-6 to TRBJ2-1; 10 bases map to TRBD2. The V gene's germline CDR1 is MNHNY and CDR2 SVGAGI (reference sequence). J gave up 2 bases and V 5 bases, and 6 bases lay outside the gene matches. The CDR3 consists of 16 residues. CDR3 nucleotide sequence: TGTGCCAGCAGTGGGGCAGCGGGGGGGGCCTACAATGAGCAGTTCTTC. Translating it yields CASSGAAGGAYNEQFF.

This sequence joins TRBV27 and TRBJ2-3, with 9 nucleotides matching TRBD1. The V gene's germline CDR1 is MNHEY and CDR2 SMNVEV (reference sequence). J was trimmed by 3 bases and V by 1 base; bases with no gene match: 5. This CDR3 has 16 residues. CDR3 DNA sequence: TGTGCCAGCAGTTTATATGGGGGACAGGGAACAGATACGCAGTATTTT. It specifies CASSLYGGQGTDTQYF.

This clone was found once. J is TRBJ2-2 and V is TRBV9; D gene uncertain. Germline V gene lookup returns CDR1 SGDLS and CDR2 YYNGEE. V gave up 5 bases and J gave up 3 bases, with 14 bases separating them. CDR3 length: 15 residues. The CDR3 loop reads CASSVGSRHTGELFF. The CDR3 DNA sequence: TGTGCCAGCAGTGTCGGGTCCCGACACACCGGGGAGCTGTTTTTT.

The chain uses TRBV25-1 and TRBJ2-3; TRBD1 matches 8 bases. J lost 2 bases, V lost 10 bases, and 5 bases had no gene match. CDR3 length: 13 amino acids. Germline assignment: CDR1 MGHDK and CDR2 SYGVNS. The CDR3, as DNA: TGTGCCATAACGGACAGGGACACAGATACGCAGTATTTT. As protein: CAITDRDTDTQYF.

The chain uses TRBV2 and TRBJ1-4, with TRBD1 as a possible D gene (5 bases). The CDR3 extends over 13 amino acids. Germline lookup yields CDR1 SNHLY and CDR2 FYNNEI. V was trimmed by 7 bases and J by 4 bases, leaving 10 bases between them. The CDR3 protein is CASNRQFNEKLFF. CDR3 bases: TGTGCCAGCAATCGACAGTTTAATGAAAAACTGTTTTTT.

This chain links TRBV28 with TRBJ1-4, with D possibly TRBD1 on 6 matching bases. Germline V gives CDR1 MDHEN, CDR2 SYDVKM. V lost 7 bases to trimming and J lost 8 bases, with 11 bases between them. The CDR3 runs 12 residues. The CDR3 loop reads CASKQGEEKLFF. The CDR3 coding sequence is TGTGCCAGCAAACAGGGCGAAGAAAAACTGTTTTTT.

Here the CDR3 reads CATSRERREGGGEQFF. CDR3 coding DNA: TGTGCCACCAGCAGAGAGCGGAGGGAGGGGGGAGGTGAGCAGTTCTTC. The rearrangement uses TRBV15 and TRBJ2-1, with D perhaps TRBD2 (7 bases). The CDR3 runs 16 residues. V gave up 0 bases and J gave up 9 bases, with 18 bases separating them. Germline V lookup: CDR1 LNHNV, CDR2 YYDKDF (reference sequence).

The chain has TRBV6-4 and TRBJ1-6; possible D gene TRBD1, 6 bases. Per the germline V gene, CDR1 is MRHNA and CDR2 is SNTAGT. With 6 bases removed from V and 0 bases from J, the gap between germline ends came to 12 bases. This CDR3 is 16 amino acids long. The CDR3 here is CASRDSGGSYNSPLHF. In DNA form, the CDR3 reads TGTGCCAGCAGGGACAGCGGCGGCTCCTATAATTCACCCCTCCACTTT.

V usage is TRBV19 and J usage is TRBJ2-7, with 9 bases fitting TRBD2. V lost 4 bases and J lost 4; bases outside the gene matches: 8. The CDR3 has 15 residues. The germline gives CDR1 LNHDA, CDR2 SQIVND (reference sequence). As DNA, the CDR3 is TGTGCCAGTAGTAAGGCCAGGCTAGCGGGGTACGAGCAGTACTTC. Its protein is CASSKARLAGYEQYF.

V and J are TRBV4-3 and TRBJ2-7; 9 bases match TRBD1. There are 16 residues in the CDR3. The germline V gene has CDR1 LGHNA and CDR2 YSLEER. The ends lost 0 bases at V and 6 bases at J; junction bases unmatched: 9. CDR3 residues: CASSQDRDRAFLEQYF. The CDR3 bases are TGCGCCAGCAGCCAAGATAGGGACAGGGCCTTTCTCGAGCAGTACTTC.

This CDR3 reads CASSGTQGARYNEQFF. For the CDR3, the DNA is TGTGCCAGCAGCGGCACACAGGGGGCGAGGTACAATGAGCAGTTCTTC. The chain joins TRBV5-4 to TRBJ2-1; 9 positions match TRBD1. Trimming removed 4 bases from V and 4 bases from J; junction bases left unmatched: 9. Germline V CDR1 and CDR2: SGHNT, YYREEE (reference sequence). This CDR3 is built from 16 residues.

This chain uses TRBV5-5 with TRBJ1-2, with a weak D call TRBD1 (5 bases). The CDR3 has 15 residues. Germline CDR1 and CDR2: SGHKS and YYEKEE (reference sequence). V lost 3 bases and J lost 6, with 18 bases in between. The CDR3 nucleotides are TGTGCCAGCAGCTCCTCGGGCCCAGGGAAAGATGGCTACACCTTC. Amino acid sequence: CASSSSGPGKDGYTF.

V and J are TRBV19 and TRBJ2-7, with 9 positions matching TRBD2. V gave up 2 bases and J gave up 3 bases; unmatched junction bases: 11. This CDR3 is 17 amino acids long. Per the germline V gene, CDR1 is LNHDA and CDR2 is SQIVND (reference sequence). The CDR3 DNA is TGTGCCAGTAGTATAAGGAATAGGGCTAGCGGGAACTACGAGCAGTACTTC. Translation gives CASSIRNRASGNYEQYF. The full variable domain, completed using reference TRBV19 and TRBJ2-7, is DGGITQSPKYLFRKEGQNVTLSCEQNLNHDAMYWYRQDPGQGLRLIYYSQIVNDFQKGDIAEGYSVSREKKESFPLTVTSAQKNPTAFYLCASSIRNRASGNYEQYFGPGTRLTVT.

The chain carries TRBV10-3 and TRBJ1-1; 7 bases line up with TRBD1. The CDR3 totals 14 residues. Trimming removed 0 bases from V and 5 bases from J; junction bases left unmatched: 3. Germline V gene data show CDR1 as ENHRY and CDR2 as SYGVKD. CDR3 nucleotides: TGTGCCATCAGTGAGTCGACAGGGCGGACTGAAGCTTTCTTT. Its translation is CAISESTGRTEAFF.

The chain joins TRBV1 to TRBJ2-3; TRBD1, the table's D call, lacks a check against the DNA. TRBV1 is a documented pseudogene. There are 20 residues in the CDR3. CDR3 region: CTSSPPHYPPRTGGTDTQYF. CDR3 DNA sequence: TGCACCAGCAGCCCACCACACTACCCCCCCCGGACAGGGGGAACGGATACGCAGTATTTT.